A selection of T cell receptor beta chains follows, all from one sample in a study of blood T cell repertoires in COVID-19. Generated by immunoSEQ multiplex PCR, the TCRdb table keeps only in-frame clones and is missing some. The sample contains roughly 250,000 clones, roughly 87% of which appear only once. Specimen: peripheral blood. The receptors stem from a man in his sixties who had recovered from COVID-19. Each CDR3 is given with its conserved first and last residue. The D gene is left open where the match is weak. Size is omitted from some rows. Given values are once, few, many or a class for expanded clones.

J gene,V gene,clone size,D gene,CDR3 DNA,CDR3 protein
TRBJ1-3,TRBV5-1,.,TRBD1,TGCGCCAGCAGCCTCCTATCCGGGACAGAAGGAAACACCATATATTTT,CASSLLSGTEGNTIYF
TRBJ2-5,TRBV12-5,.,TRBD1,TGTGCTAGTGGTTTGGTACCTGACGGACAGGGGTTCCAAGAGACCCAGTACTTC,CASGLVPDGQGFQETQYF
TRBJ1-1,TRBV3-1/TRBV3-2,.,.,TGTGCCAGCAGCCAGTCAGACAGGAACACTGAAGCTTTCTTT,CASSQSDRNTEAFF
TRBJ1-1,TRBV18,.,TRBD1,TGTGCCAGCTCACCTCGGGACAGGGGTGAAGCTTTCTTT,CASSPRDRGEAFF
TRBJ1-5,TRBV2,.,TRBD1,TGTGCCAGCAGTAACCAACAGGGGCGCAATCAGCCCCAGCATTTT,CASSNQQGRNQPQHF
TRBJ2-4,TRBV6-5,.,.,TGTGCCAGCAGCCGGAGGACGGTAGCCAAAAACATTCAGTACTTC,CASSRRTVAKNIQYF
TRBJ2-2,TRBV5-1,.,TRBD1,TGCGCCAGCAGCTGGGGACAGGGGCCCACCGGGGAGCTGTTTTTT,CASSWGQGPTGELFF
TRBJ1-4,TRBV2,.,.,TGTGCCAGCAGAGAGGACAGATTTAATGAAAAACTGTTTTTT,CASREDRFNEKLFF
TRBJ2-6,TRBV5-1,.,TRBD2,TGCGCCAGCAGCATGGGACTAGCGGGGGCCTACTCCGTCTCTGGGGCCAACGTCCTGACTTTC,CASSMGLAGAYSVSGANVLTF
TRBJ1-5,TRBV3-1/TRBV3-2,.,.,TGTGCCAGCAGCCAAGGAAACAGGGGCAATCAGCCCCAGCATTTT,CASSQGNRGNQPQHF
TRBJ2-1,TRBV30,.,TRBD2,TGTGCCTGGAGTGGGATGACTAGCGGGGGGGTCGATGAGCAGTTCTTC,CAWSGMTSGGVDEQFF
TRBJ2-4,TRBV2,.,.,TGTGCCAGCAGACCCGACTTGGGAGCCAAAAACATTCAGTACTTC,CASRPDLGAKNIQYF
TRBJ1-6,TRBV9,once,.,TGTGCCAGCAGCGTAGACAGGGCTGGGTCACCCCTCCACTTT,CASSVDRAGSPLHF
TRBJ1-1,TRBV7-8,.,.,TGTGCCAGCAGCTTAGTAGGGGGGAACACTGAAGCTTTCTTT,CASSLVGGNTEAFF
TRBJ1-5,TRBV19,.,.,TGTGCCAGTAGTCGAACAGACCTGTATAGCAATCAGCCCCAGCATTTT,CASSRTDLYSNQPQHF
TRBJ2-5,TRBV5-5,.,TRBD2,TGTGCCAGCAGCTTGGGAATCGGACTAGCGGTCGAGACCCAGTACTTC,CASSLGIGLAVETQYF
TRBJ2-1,TRBV4-2,.,.,TGTGCCAGCAGCCAAGATATAAGGCAGGGGTCCTACAATGAGCAGTTCTTC,CASSQDIRQGSYNEQFF
TRBJ2-3,TRBV5-1,.,.,TGCGCCAGCAGAGTGGGGGGGCCGGGAGATACGCAGTATTTT,CASRVGGPGDTQYF
TRBJ1-6,TRBV11-2,.,TRBD1,TGTGCCAGCAGCCCCCGACGGGACAGGGCTTCACCCCTCCACTTT,CASSPRRDRASPLHF
TRBJ2-2,TRBV30,.,TRBD1,TGTGCCTTAACCGGGACAGGGGGGACCGGGGAGCTGTTTTTT,CALTGTGGTGELFF
TRBJ1-5,TRBV5-5,.,.,TGTGCCAGCAGCTTGGAGCAGGGCTATCAGCCCCAGCATTTT,CASSLEQGYQPQHF
TRBJ1-4,TRBV27,.,TRBD1,TGTGCCAGCAGTTTATGGACAGGATCTAATGAAAAACTGTTTTTT,CASSLWTGSNEKLFF
TRBJ2-1,TRBV6-5,.,.,TGTGCCAGCAGTTACTCGATTAGCACTGAGCAGTTCTTC,CASSYSISTEQFF
TRBJ1-3,TRBV7-9,once,.,TGTGCCAGCGGCCCGGGACACAGCTCTGGAAACACCATATATTTT,CASGPGHSSGNTIYF
TRBJ1-2,TRBV5-4,.,.,TGTGCCAGCAGCTCTTACAGGGTTAACTATGGCTACACCTTC,CASSSYRVNYGYTF
TRBJ2-3,TRBV11-2,.,TRBD1,TGTGCCAGCAGTTCACGAGGACAGGTCGCAGATACGCAGTATTTT,CASSSRGQVADTQYF
TRBJ1-2,TRBV2,.,.,TGTGCCAGCAAGCAACGCCTCACGGATGGCTACACCTTC,CASKQRLTDGYTF
TRBJ2-3,TRBV5-4,.,TRBD2,TGTGCCAGCAGCTCGGGACTAGCGGGGGTTTCCACAGATACGCAGTATTTT,CASSSGLAGVSTDTQYF
TRBJ2-3,TRBV2,.,TRBD2,TGTGCCAGCACGATAGCGGGGGGAAGCACAGATACGCAGTATTTT,CASTIAGGSTDTQYF
TRBJ1-3,TRBV6-5,.,.,TGTGCCAGCAGCCGGGATAGCCTCTCTGGAAACACCATATATTTT,CASSRDSLSGNTIYF
TRBJ2-1,TRBV2,.,.,TGTGCCAGCAGTGCTTCACAGGGGAGGAATGAGCAGTTCTTC,CASSASQGRNEQFF
TRBJ2-2,TRBV19,.,TRBD2,TGTGCCAGTAGGCCGGGACTAGCGAACACCGGGGAGCTGTTTTTT,CASRPGLANTGELFF
TRBJ1-1,TRBV7-2,few,TRBD1,TGTGCCAGCAGCATCACAGGGGGTTTCACTGAAGCTTTCTTT,CASSITGGFTEAFF
TRBJ1-3,TRBV7-9,.,TRBD1,TGTGCCAGCAGCTTTCTGGACAGGCGAAACACCATATATTTT,CASSFLDRRNTIYF
TRBJ2-3,TRBV30,.,TRBD2,TGTGCCTGGAGTGTACGGCGGGGGGGCCTGATAGATACGCAGTATTTT,CAWSVRRGGLIDTQYF
TRBJ1-4,TRBV20-1,.,.,TGCAGTGCTATATTCGAAAAGGGGCTGTTTTTT,CSAIFEKGLFF
TRBJ2-4,TRBV18,.,.,TGTGCCAGCTCGAGGGAGGCTTGGGACATTCAGTACTTC,CASSREAWDIQYF
TRBJ2-5,TRBV7-9,.,.,TGTGCCAGCCTCGGGAGCGGGTACAAAGAGACCCAGTACTTC,CASLGSGYKETQYF
TRBJ2-5,TRBV2,.,.,TGTGCCAGCAGTGGACAGTATCAAGAGACCCAGTACTTC,CASSGQYQETQYF
TRBJ1-5,TRBV3-1/TRBV3-2,.,.,TGTGCCAGCAGCGTAGGACGGGATACTAATCAGCCCCAGCATTTT,CASSVGRDTNQPQHF